The 27 T cell receptor beta chains presented below share a single source sample, sequenced in a study of cytomegalovirus exposure and HLA in healthy donors. Vbeta (60) and Jbeta (13) primers were used in the PCR. TCRdb keeps only in-frame clones here, not all; method: immunoSEQ multiplex PCR. The top ten clones hold around 1.6% of a sample with under 200,000 clones, 80% to 90% of them seen once. Sequences were obtained from PBMCs. The source of these receptors is a middle-aged man in good health and CMV-seropositive.

V is TRBV4-2 and J is TRBJ1-5; no firm D call. Germline CDR1 is LGHNA and CDR2 is YNFKEQ. V was trimmed by 0 bases and J by 5 bases, leaving 14 bases between them. The CDR3 contains 16 residues. CDR3 DNA sequence: TGTGCCAGCAGCCAAGATTCGGGGATTAACGATCAGCCCCAGCATTTT. Translated: CASSQDSGINDQPQHF.

The chain has TRBV6-1 and TRBJ2-7; D remains ambiguous. The CDR3 has 13 residues. The V and J ends lost 7 bases and 0 bases respectively, with 10 bases between them. Germline CDR1 is MNHNS and CDR2 is SASEGT. The CDR3 spells CASNPQNSYEQYF. The CDR3 bases are TGTGCCAGCAACCCCCAGAACTCCTACGAGCAGTACTTC.

The rearrangement links TRBV29-1 to TRBJ2-5; 9 bases map to TRBD2. The CDR3 totals 13 residues. Germline values: CDR1 SQVTM, CDR2 ANQGSEA. Losses at the gene ends were 6 bases for V and 1 base for J; bases not matched to a gene: 3. The CDR3 nucleotides are TGCAGCGTGCGGGGGGGGGTCCAAGAGACCCAGTACTTC. It specifies CSVRGGVQETQYF.

The chain recombines TRBV5-6 with TRBJ1-1; 7 bases agree with TRBD1. The CDR3 runs to 13 residues. Germline lookup yields CDR1 SGHDT and CDR2 YYEEEE. After removal of 0 bases from V and 12 bases from J, the junction contained 8 bases not matched to a gene. The CDR3 loop reads CASSLGQGKLTFF. CDR3 DNA sequence: TGTGCCAGCAGCTTGGGACAGGGCAAGTTGACTTTCTTT. The whole variable domain, remainder taken from reference TRBV5-6 and TRBJ1-1, is DAGVTQSPTHLIKTRGQQVTLRCSPKSGHDTVSWYQQALGQGPQFIFQYYEEEERQRGNFPDRFSGHQFPNYSSELNVNALLLGDSALYLCASSLGQGKLTFFGQGTRLTVV.

This chain joins TRBV27 and TRBJ2-7; TRBD2 agrees at 7 bases. CDR3 length equals 13 residues. V lost 6 bases, J lost 4 bases, and 6 bases stayed unmatched. CDR1 is MNHEY and CDR2 is SMNVEV in the germline V gene (reference sequence). The CDR3 is CASSRGLGYEQYF. CDR3 nucleotides: TGTGCCAGCAGCCGTGGACTAGGGTACGAGCAGTACTTC.

The rearrangement links TRBV4-2 to TRBJ2-1; 11 bases agree with TRBD2. V dropped 3 bases and J dropped 10; count of bases not matched to a gene: 8. CDR3 length equals 15 residues. CDR1 LGHNA and CDR2 YNFKEQ come from the germline V gene. The CDR3 nucleotides are TGTGCCAGCAGCCATGCTAGCGGGGGGAAGGACGAGCAGTTCTTC. It specifies CASSHASGGKDEQFF.

This rearrangement joins TRBV19 to TRBJ2-2, with a weak D call TRBD1 (6 bases). V was cut by 4 bases and J by 7 bases, with 16 bases left in between. The CDR3 is 15 amino acids. The germline V gene has CDR1 LNHDA and CDR2 SQIVND (reference sequence). CDR3 loop: CASSTPTGSGGELFF. DNA for the CDR3: TGTGCCAGTAGTACCCCGACAGGTTCAGGCGGGGAGCTGTTTTTT. The whole variable domain, remainder taken from reference TRBV19 and TRBJ2-2, is DGGITQSPKYLFRKEGQNVTLSCEQNLNHDAMYWYRQDPGQGLRLIYYSQIVNDFQKGDIAEGYSVSREKKESFPLTVTSAQKNPTAFYLCASSTPTGSGGELFFGEGSRLTVL.

The chain links TRBV27 to TRBJ2-5; a weak D match, TRBD1 (6 bases). The CDR3 is 14 residues long. CDR1 and CDR2 from the germline V gene are MNHEY and SMNVEV (reference sequence). The V and J ends lost 5 bases and 5 bases respectively, with 15 bases between them. The CDR3 here is CASSTGNGPETQYF. The CDR3 nucleotides are TGTGCCAGCAGTACAGGGAACGGACCGGAGACCCAGTACTTC.

The genes are TRBV5-1 and TRBJ1-4, with 7 bases matching TRBD1. Germline assignment: CDR1 SGHRS and CDR2 YFSETQ. This CDR3 has 16 amino acids. V gave up 4 bases and J gave up 2 bases; unmatched junction bases: 8. The CDR3 nucleotides read TGCGCCAGCAGCGCTCAAACAGGGGCGACTAATGAAAAACTGTTTTTT. It is translated as CASSAQTGATNEKLFF.

The rearrangement uses TRBV14 and TRBJ1-1, with D perhaps matching TRBD1 (6 bases). The CDR3 sequence is 13 residues long. Trimming cost V 1 base and J 7 bases, with 10 bases left between them. CDR1 is SGHDN, CDR2 FVKESK, per germline. CDR3 in DNA: TGTGCCAGCAGCCAAGTTCGGACAGATGAAGCTTTCTTT. Amino acids: CASSQVRTDEAFF. The full variable domain, with the rest looked up from reference TRBV14 and TRBJ1-1, is EAGVTQFPSHSVIEKGQTVTLRCDPISGHDNLYWYRRVMGKEIKFLLHFVKESKQDESGMPNNRFLAERTGGTYSTLKVQPAELEDSGVYFCASSQVRTDEAFFGQGTRLTVV.

The CDR3 spells CATSIVPGQGAKVETQYF. The CDR3 bases are TGTGCCACCAGCATAGTCCCGGGACAGGGGGCTAAGGTAGAGACCCAGTACTTC. The rearrangement joins TRBV15 to TRBJ2-5, with 12 bases that match TRBD1. This CDR3 spans 18 amino acids. Trimming at V came to 4 bases and at J to 4 bases, leaving 13 bases not matched to a gene. Germline CDR1 and CDR2: LNHNV and YYDKDF (reference sequence).

V gene TRBV10-2 combines with J gene TRBJ1-2, with 9 bases matching TRBD1. The CDR3 runs 17 residues. The germline V gene has CDR1 WSHSY and CDR2 SAAADI. V lost 8 bases, J lost 6 bases, and 19 bases stayed unmatched. CDR3 nucleotide sequence: TGCGCCAGCTCCGGTCGGGACAGGGCTAGTAATCTTGATGGCTACACCTTC. Its translation: CASSGRDRASNLDGYTF.

This sequence joins TRBV5-1 and TRBJ1-1; 9 nucleotides align to TRBD1. The germline gives CDR1 SGHRS, CDR2 YFSETQ. The CDR3 runs to 15 residues. V trimming: 5 bases; J trimming: 1 base; junction bases outside the gene matches: 6. The CDR3 loop reads CASRSKQGANTEAFF. CDR3 nucleotide sequence: TGCGCCAGCAGGTCTAAACAGGGGGCGAACACTGAAGCTTTCTTT.

The V gene is TRBV5-4, the J gene TRBJ2-6; TRBD2 agrees at 7 bases. This CDR3 region has 14 residues. The germline V gene has CDR1 SGHNT and CDR2 YYREEE (reference sequence). The V gene end was trimmed by 4 bases and the J gene end by 3 bases; junction bases not matched to a gene: 1. The CDR3 protein is CASSLAVGANVLTF. The CDR3 DNA sequence: TGTGCCAGCAGCCTAGCGGTTGGGGCCAACGTCCTGACTTTC.

The CDR3 here is CASSTGTGWNQPQHF. The CDR3 DNA reads TGTGCCAGTAGTACCGGGACAGGGTGGAATCAGCCCCAGCATTTT. J is TRBJ1-5 and V is TRBV19; 9 bases are shared with TRBD1. Trimming at V came to 4 bases and at J to 4 bases, leaving 5 bases not matched to a gene. This CDR3 spans 15 amino acids. The germline V gene has CDR1 LNHDA and CDR2 SQIVND (reference sequence).

This chain joins TRBV4-1 and TRBJ1-4; tentative D call: TRBD1 (6 bases). Trimming removed 5 bases at V and 4 bases at J, with 14 bases between. Germline-derived CDR1 and CDR2 are MGHRA and YSYEKL. The CDR3 extends over 15 amino acids. CDR3 in DNA: TGCGCCAGCAGCGCAAACAGGGCCGATAATGAAAAACTGTTTTTT. It encodes CASSANRADNEKLFF.

The chain couples TRBV28 to TRBJ2-1; D gene unclear. Germline V gene data show CDR1 as MDHEN and CDR2 as SYDVKM. CDR3 length: 15 amino acids. Trimming cost V 5 bases and J 0 bases, with 11 bases left between them. The CDR3 DNA follows: TGTGCCAGCAGTCTGACTTTGAGCTCCTACAATGAGCAGTTCTTC. As protein: CASSLTLSSYNEQFF.

This clone was seen a single time. The chain joins TRBV12-5 to TRBJ1-2; D might be TRBD1 (5 bases). Germline-derived CDR1 and CDR2 are LGHNT and FRNRAP. Between the trimmed V and J ends, which lost 6 bases and 6 bases, there was a span of 14 bases. This CDR3 has 13 amino acids. The CDR3 nucleotides are TGTGCTAGTGGCTTACAGGATAGGGATGGCTACACCTTC. Translation: CASGLQDRDGYTF.

In its sample, this clone was seen once. V and J are TRBV10-3 and TRBJ1-1, with D possibly being TRBD1 (6 bases). V lost 9 bases and J 5 bases, leaving 16 bases between the germline ends. This CDR3 comprises 13 residues. Looked up from germline, CDR1 is ENHRY and CDR2 is SYGVKD. The CDR3 nucleotides read TGTGCCATTCAGGACGGGGGGGCAACTGAAGCTTTCTTT. Translating gives CAIQDGGATEAFF.

This chain joins TRBV7-8 and TRBJ2-5; 11 nucleotides agree with TRBD2. Germline CDR1 reads SGHVS; CDR2 reads FQNEAQ. This CDR3 contains 15 residues. V shed 1 base, J shed 5 bases, and the junction held 3 bases outside the gene matches. The chain's CDR3 is CASSLGLAGGETQYF. CDR3 nucleotides: TGTGCCAGCAGCTTAGGGCTAGCGGGAGGTGAGACCCAGTACTTC.

The V gene is TRBV5-4, the J gene TRBJ2-7; the match to TRBD1 covers 7 bases. Per the germline V gene, CDR1 is SGHNT and CDR2 is YYREEE (reference sequence). The CDR3 is 14 residues long. V trimming: 3 bases; J trimming: 5 bases; junction bases outside the gene matches: 8. The CDR3 region is CASSSTGDLHEQYF. For the CDR3, the DNA is TGTGCCAGCAGCTCTACAGGGGATTTACACGAGCAGTACTTC.

The chain recombines TRBV6-1 with TRBJ1-5, with D maybe TRBD1 (5 bases). Trimming took 1 base from V and 9 from J, leaving 16 bases between them. This CDR3 is built from 15 residues. Germline V gene data show CDR1 as MNHNS and CDR2 as SASEGT. The CDR3 DNA reads TGTGCCAGCAGTGAAGGGGGCTCCGTGAGGTGGCCCCAGCATTTT. Residues: CASSEGGSVRWPQHF.

This chain connects TRBV10-2 to TRBJ1-5; TRBD1 aligns across 7 bases. Per germline, CDR1 WSHSY and CDR2 SAAADI. J was trimmed by 5 bases and V by 5 bases; bases with no gene match: 3. The CDR3 covers 13 residues. This chain's CDR3 is CASSRDSYQPQHF. CDR3 nucleotide sequence: TGCGCCAGCAGTCGGGACAGTTATCAGCCCCAGCATTTT.

V and J are TRBV19 and TRBJ1-5, with D perhaps matching TRBD1 (5 bases). The CDR3 runs to 14 residues. Germline values: CDR1 LNHDA, CDR2 SQIVND (reference sequence). Between the trimmed V and J ends, which lost 3 bases and 11 bases, there was a span of 17 bases. CDR3 sequence: CASSIVSGTGAQHF. CDR3 nucleotide sequence: TGTGCCAGTAGTATCGTTTCAGGGACGGGGGCCCAGCATTTT.

This clone was seen a few times. V usage is TRBV11-2 and J usage is TRBJ1-4; perhaps TRBD1 as D (6 bases). The CDR3 totals 15 residues. In germline, CDR1 is SGHAT, CDR2 FQNNGV. V lost 5 bases to trimming and J lost 8 bases, with 18 bases between them. The CDR3 region is CASSRSAGAEEKLFF. The CDR3 region has the DNA TGTGCCAGCAGCCGTTCGGCGGGGGCAGAAGAAAAACTGTTTTTT.

This chain connects TRBV11-2 to TRBJ1-5; TRBD1 matches at 8 bases. This CDR3 is 14 amino acids long. Germline V CDR1 and CDR2: SGHAT, FQNNGV. V shed 3 bases, J shed 5 bases, and the junction held 3 bases outside the gene matches. Here the CDR3 reads CASSFSGGDQPQHF. The CDR3 DNA follows: TGTGCCAGCAGCTTTTCAGGGGGCGATCAGCCCCAGCATTTT.

CDR3 sequence: CASSLQHSSGANVLTF. DNA for the CDR3: TGTGCCAGCAGCTTACAACACAGCTCTGGGGCCAACGTCCTGACTTTC. This sequence joins TRBV7-2 and TRBJ2-6; no clear D gene. Germline lookup yields CDR1 SGHTA and CDR2 FQGNSA. The V and J ends lost 2 bases and 0 bases respectively, with 8 bases between them. This CDR3 region has 16 residues.